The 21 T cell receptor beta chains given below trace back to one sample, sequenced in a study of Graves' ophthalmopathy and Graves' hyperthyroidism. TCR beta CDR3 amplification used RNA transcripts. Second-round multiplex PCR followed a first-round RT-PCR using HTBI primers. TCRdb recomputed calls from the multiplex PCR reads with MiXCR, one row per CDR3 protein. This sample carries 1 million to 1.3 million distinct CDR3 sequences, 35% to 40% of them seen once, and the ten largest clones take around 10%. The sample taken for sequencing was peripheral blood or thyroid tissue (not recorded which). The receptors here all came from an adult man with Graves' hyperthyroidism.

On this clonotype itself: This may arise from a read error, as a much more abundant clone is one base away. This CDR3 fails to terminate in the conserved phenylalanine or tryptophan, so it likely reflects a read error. The CDR3 reads CSASRTDGGPQHL. CDR3 nucleotide sequence: TGCAGTGCTTCCAGGACGGACGGTGGGCCCCAGCATCTT. The chain employs TRBV20-1 and TRBJ1-5; D not resolved. Germline CDR1 is DFQATT and CDR2 is SNEGSKA (reference sequence). The CDR3 has 13 amino acids. V was clipped by 5 bases and J by 9 bases, with 17 bases between them.

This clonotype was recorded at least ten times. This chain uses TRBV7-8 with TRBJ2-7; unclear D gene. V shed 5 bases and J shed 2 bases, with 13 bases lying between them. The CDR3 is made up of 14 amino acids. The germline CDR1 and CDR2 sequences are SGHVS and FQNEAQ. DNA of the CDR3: TGTGCCAGCAGCCAACAATACGGCGCCTACGAGCAGTACTTC. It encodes CASSQQYGAYEQYF.

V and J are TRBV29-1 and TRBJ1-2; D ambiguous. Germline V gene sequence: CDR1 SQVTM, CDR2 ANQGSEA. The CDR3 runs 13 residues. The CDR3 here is CGAIEGLGYGYTF. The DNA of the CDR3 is TGCGGCGCAATTGAAGGCTTAGGCTATGGCTACACCTTC. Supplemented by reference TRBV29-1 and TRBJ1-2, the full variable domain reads SAVISQKPSRDICQRGTSLTIQCQVDSQVTMMFWYRQQPGQSLTLIATANQGSEATYESGFVIDKFPISRPNLTFSTLTVSNMSPEDSSIYLCGAIEGLGYGYTFGSGTRLTVV.

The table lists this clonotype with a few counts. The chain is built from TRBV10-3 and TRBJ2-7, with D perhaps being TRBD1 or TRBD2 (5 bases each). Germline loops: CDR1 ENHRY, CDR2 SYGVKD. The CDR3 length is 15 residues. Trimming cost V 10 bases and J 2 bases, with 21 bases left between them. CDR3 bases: TGTGCCAGCAGGAGAATACAGGTGACTACCTACGAGCAGTACTTC. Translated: CASRRIQVTTYEQYF.

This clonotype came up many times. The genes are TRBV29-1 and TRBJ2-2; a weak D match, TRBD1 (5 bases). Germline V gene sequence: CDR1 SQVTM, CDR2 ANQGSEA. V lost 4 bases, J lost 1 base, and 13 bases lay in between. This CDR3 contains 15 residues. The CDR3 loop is CSVGGRARNTGELFF. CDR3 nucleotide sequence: TGCAGCGTTGGGGGCAGGGCGCGGAACACCGGGGAGCTGTTTTTT.

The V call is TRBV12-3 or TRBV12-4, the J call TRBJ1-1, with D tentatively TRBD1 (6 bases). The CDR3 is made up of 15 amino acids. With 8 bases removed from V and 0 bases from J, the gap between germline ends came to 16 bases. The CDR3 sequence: CASREQGSMNTEAFF. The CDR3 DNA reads TGTGCCAGCCGGGAGCAGGGGAGCATGAACACTGAAGCTTTCTTT.

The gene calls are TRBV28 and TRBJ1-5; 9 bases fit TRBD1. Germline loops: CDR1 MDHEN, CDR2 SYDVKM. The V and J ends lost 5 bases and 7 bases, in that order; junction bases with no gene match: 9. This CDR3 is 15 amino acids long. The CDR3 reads CASSTPQGAEQPQHF. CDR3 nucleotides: TGTGCCAGCAGTACACCACAGGGGGCGGAACAGCCCCAGCATTTT.

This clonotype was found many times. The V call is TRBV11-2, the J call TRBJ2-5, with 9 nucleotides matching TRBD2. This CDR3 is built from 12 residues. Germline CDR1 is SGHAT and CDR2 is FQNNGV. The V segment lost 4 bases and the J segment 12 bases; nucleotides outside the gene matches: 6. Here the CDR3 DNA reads TGTGCCAGCAGCTCATCGACTAGCGGAAAGTACTTC. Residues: CASSSSTSGKYF. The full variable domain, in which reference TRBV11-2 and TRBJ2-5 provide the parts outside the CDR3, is EAGVAQSPRYKIIEKRQSVAFWCNPISGHATLYWYQQILGQGPKLLIQFQNNGVVDDSQLPKDRFSAERLKGVDSTLKIQPAKLEDSAVYLCASSSSTSGKYFGPGTRLLVL.

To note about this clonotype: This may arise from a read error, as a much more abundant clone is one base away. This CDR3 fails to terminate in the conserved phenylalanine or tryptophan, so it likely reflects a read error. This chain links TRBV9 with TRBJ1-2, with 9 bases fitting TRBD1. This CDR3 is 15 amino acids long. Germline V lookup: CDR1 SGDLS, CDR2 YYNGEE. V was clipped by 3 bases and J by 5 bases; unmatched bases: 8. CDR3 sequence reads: CASSGRKDRGYGYTL. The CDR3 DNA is TGTGCCAGCAGCGGCCGCAAGGACAGGGGTTATGGCTACACCCTC.

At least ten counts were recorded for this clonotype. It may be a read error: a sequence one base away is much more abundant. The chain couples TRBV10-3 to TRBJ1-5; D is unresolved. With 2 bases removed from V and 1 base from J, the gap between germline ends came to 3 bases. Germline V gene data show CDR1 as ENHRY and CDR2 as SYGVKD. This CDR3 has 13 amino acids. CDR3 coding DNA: TGTGCCATCAGTGAGGGGAGCAATCAGCCCCAGCATTTT. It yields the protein CAISEGSNQPQHF.

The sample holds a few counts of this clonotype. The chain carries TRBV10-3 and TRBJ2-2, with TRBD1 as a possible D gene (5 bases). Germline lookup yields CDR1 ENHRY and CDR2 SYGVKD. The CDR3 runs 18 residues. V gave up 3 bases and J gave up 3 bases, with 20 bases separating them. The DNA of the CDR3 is TGTGCCATCAGTGATGAAGACAGCTCCTACGAGGACACCGGGGAGCTGTTTTTT. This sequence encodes CAISDEDSSYEDTGELFF.

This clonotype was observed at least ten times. This CDR3 is CASTPGTHNQPQHF. CDR3 nucleotides: TGTGCCAGCACCCCCGGGACACATAATCAGCCCCAGCATTTT. This chain connects TRBV6-6 to TRBJ1-5; D might be TRBD1 (6 bases). Germline values: CDR1 MNHNY, CDR2 SVGAGI (reference sequence). This CDR3 contains 14 residues. Trimming removed 7 bases at V and 4 bases at J, with 14 bases between.

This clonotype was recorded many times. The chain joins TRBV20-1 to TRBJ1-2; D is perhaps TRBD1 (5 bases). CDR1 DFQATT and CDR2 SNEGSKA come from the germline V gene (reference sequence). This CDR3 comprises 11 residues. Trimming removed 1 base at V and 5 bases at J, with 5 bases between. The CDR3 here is CSARGGYGYTF. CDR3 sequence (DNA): TGCAGTGCTAGAGGGGGGTATGGCTACACCTTC.

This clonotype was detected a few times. CDR3 nucleotides: TGTGCCAACGGGGCGAGGGGGCTCAGCGCTGAAGCTTTCTTT. This translates into CANGARGLSAEAFF. The gene calls are TRBV6-6 and TRBJ1-1; TRBD1 aligns across 7 bases. J lost 6 bases, V lost 10 bases, and 14 bases had no gene match. The CDR3 has 14 residues. Looked up from germline, CDR1 is MNHNY and CDR2 is SVGAGI (reference sequence).

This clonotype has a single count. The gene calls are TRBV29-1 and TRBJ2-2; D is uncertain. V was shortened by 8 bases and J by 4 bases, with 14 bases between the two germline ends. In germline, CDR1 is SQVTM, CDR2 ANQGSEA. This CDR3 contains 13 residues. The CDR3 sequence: CSLASRTTGELFF. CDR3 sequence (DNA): TGCAGCTTGGCCTCGCGGACCACCGGGGAGCTGTTTTTT.

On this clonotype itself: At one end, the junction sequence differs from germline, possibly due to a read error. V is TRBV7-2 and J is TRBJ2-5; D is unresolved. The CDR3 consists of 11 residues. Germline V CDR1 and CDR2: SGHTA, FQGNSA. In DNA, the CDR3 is TGTGCCAGTAGTAGTGGAGAGGCCCAGTACTTC. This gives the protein CASSSGEAQYF.

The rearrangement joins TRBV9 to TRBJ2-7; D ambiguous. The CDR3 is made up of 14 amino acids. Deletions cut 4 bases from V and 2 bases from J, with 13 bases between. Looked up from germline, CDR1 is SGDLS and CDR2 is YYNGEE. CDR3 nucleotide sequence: TGTGCCAGCAGCCATTCGGGCACAACCTACGAGCAGTACTTC. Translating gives CASSHSGTTYEQYF.

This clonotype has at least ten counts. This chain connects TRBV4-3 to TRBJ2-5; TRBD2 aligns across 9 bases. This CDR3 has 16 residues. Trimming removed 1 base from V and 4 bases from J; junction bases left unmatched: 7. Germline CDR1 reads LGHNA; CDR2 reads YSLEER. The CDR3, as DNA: TGCGCCAGCAGCCAAGGCTCGCGGGGGGGAGGAGAGACCCAGTACTTC. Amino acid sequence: CASSQGSRGGGETQYF.

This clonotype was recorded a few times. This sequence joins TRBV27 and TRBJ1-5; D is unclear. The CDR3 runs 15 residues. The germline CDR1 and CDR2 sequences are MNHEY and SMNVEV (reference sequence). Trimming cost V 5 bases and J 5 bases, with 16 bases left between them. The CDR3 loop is CASSPTVRPDQPQHF. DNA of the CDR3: TGTGCCAGCAGTCCAACGGTGCGGCCGGATCAGCCCCAGCATTTT.

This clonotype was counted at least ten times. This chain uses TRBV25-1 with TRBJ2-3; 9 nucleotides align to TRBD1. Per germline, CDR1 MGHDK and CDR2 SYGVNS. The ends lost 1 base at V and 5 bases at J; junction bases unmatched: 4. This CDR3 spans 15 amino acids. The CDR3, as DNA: TGTGCCAGCAGTGAATTAACGGACAGGGGAGATACGCAGTATTTT. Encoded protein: CASSELTDRGDTQYF. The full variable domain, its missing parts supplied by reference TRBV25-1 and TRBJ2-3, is EADIYQTPRYLVIGTGKKITLECSQTMGHDKMYWYQQDPGMELHLIHYSYGVNSTEKGDLSSESTVSRIRTEHFPLTLESARPSHTSQYLCASSELTDRGDTQYFGPGTRLTVL.

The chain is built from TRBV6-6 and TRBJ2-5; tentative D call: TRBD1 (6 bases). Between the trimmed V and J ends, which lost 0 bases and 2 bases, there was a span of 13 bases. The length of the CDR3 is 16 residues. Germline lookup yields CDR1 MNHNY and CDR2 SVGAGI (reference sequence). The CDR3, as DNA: TGTGCCAGCAGTTACTCGCAGGGGTGGGGACAAGAGACCCAGTACTTC. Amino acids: CASSYSQGWGQETQYF.